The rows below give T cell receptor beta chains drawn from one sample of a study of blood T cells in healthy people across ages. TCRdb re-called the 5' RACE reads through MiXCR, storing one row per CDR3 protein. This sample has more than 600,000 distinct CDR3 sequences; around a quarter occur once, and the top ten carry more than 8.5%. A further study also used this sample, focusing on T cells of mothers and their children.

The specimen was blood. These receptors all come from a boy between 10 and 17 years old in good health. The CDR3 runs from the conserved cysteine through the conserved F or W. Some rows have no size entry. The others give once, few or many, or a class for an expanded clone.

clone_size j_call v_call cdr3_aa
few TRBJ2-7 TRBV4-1 CASSHPSGSYEQYF
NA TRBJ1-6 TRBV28 CASSFPDTGSPLHF
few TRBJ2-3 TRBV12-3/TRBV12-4 CASSIGQGGTDTQYF
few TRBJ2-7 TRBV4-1 CASSHGLNTNYEQYF
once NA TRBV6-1 CASSERSTFNEQFF
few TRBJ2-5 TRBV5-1 CASSPAGVRQETQYF
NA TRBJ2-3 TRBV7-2 CASSSDRGRTQYF
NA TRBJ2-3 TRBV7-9 CASSLVPLPNTDTQYF
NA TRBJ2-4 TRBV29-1 CSVEMVLAKNIQCF
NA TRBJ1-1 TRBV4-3 CASSQDTQGAWNEAFF
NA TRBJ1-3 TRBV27 CASSYRGFGNTIYF
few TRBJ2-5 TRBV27 CASSLASAFQETQYF
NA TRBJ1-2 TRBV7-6 CASSSWGQGANYGYTF
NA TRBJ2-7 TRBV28 CASSSAPSRDRDYEQYF
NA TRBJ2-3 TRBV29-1 CSVLGGRGTDTQYF